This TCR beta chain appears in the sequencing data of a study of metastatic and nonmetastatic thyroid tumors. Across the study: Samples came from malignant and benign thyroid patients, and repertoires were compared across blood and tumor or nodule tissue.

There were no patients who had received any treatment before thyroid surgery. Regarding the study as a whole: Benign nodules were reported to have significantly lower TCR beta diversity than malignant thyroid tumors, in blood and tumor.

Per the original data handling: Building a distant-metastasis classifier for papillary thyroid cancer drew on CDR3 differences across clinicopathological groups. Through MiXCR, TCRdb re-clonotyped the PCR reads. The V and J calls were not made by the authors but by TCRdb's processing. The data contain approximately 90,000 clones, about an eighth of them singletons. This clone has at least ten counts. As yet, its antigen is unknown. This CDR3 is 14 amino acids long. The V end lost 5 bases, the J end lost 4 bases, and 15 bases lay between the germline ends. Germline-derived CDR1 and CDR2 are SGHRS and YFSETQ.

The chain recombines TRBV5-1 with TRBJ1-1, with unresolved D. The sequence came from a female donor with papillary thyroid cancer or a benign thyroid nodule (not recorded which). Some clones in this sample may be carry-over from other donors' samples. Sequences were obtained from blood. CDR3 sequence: CASRPVAEGTEAFF. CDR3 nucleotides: TGCGCCAGCAGGCCCGTAGCGGAGGGCACTGAAGCTTTCTTT.